A single sample is the source of the 2 T cell receptor beta chains below, sequenced in a study of CD8+ T cells in alopecia areata (dated by TCRdb to 2017 to 2018). Library generation was performed with the immunoSEQ multiplex PCR assay. RNA was extracted from all samples and reverse transcribed into cDNA, which served as template for TCR sequencing. TCRdb retrieved this table from immuneACCESS and kept in-frame rearrangements only. Not all clones are present; in checked studies, unresolved V genes account for under half, and no reason is known for the remainder. The sample records roughly 120,000 clones, about half of which are singletons. The ten largest clones represent 0.46% of the sample. Per the publication, the time point label means: around 28 days on oral tofacitinib. According to the study, the label for this sample's treatment or condition signals: oral pan-JAK inhibitor, 5-10 mg twice daily.

Sample: CD4+ T cells sorted from blood, taken at week 4, from a patient treated with tofacitinib. The receptors were gathered from a human donor with alopecia areata.

This clone was seen a few times. The chain carries TRBV30 and TRBJ1-1, with D perhaps matching TRBD1 (5 bases). Germline V lookup: CDR1 GTSNPN, CDR2 SVGIG (reference sequence). Trimming took off 2 bases at V and 4 bases at J, with 20 bases between the two ends. This CDR3 is built from 16 residues. DNA for the CDR3: TGTGCCTGGAGTCTCCCGGGGGGGGTAAGACGCACTGAAGCTTTCTTT. This encodes CAWSLPGGVRRTEAFF.

The rearrangement links TRBV7-9 to TRBJ2-1; TRBD1 aligns across 9 bases. In germline, CDR1 is SEHNR, CDR2 FQNEAQ (reference sequence). This CDR3 has 14 amino acids. J was trimmed by 9 bases and V by 0 bases; bases with no gene match: 3. This CDR3 reads CASSLARTGVEQFF. The CDR3 region has the DNA TGTGCCAGCAGCTTAGCGAGGACAGGGGTTGAGCAGTTCTTC.